The source of this T cell receptor beta chain is a study of T cells after yellow fever vaccination. Findings of the study overall: Abundant contaminating clonotypes from the bulk population could appear in FACS-sorted repertoires. Post-booster reappearance was seen for most primary-vaccination clones (just over 95% CD4, about 90% CD8). Of the clonotypes, a small share occurred in both CD4 and CD8 compartments.

Template-switching 5'RACE yielded the TCR cDNA; a universal primer site and UMIs were added in the process. TCRdb called the 5' RACE reads again in MiXCR, with one record for every CDR3 protein. The data contain approximately 85,000 distinct CDR3 sequences, 13% of them singletons. This clonotype has a handful of counts. This clonotype originated in a man in his late teens or twenties who received the YFV17D yellow fever vaccine. The sequencing used CD8+ T cells not binding an NS4B(214-222) dextramer, sorted from PBMCs, collected less than 25 days after the first yellow fever vaccination.

CDR3 amino acids: CASSQEILAGAPGETQYF. CDR3 DNA: TGCGCCAGCAGCCAAGAAATTCTGGCGGGGGCCCCCGGGGAGACCCAGTACTTC. The chain is built from TRBV4-1 and TRBJ2-5; D possibly corresponds to TRBD2 (7 bases). The CDR3 consists of 18 residues. Germline CDR1 MGHRA, CDR2 YSYEKL. V lost 0 bases and J 5 bases, leaving 22 bases between the germline ends.